This is a list of T cell receptor beta chains from one sample in a study of identical twins. Each CDR3 protein gets one entry after TCRdb re-called the 5' RACE reads with MiXCR. This table has 280,000 or so distinct CDR3 sequences, more than 6.5% appearing once. A further study also used this sample, focusing on yellow fever vaccine responses in identical twins.

The source material was memory (CD45RO+) T cells sorted from blood. Receptor source: a woman under 30 in good health. Each CDR3 is given with its conserved first and last residue. Fields, in order: CDR3 protein, clone size, J gene, V gene. For some rows the clone size is stated as once, few or many, or as a class when expanded; others skip it.

cdr3_aa: CASSPGRAPGQGNEQFF; clone_size: .; j_call: TRBJ2-1; v_call: TRBV7-7
cdr3_aa: CASSQVPSGSTDEQFF; clone_size: .; j_call: TRBJ2-1; v_call: TRBV3-1
cdr3_aa: CASSQGLAGGRTDTQYF; clone_size: many; j_call: TRBJ2-3; v_call: TRBV4-2
cdr3_aa: CASSLAGGTHTGELFF; clone_size: few; j_call: TRBJ2-2; v_call: TRBV5-1
cdr3_aa: CASRQGDAYNEQFF; clone_size: many; j_call: TRBJ2-1; v_call: TRBV12-3/TRBV12-4
cdr3_aa: CASSLGQISLQETQYF; clone_size: few; j_call: TRBJ2-5; v_call: TRBV11-2
cdr3_aa: CASTEGMNTEAFF; clone_size: many; j_call: TRBJ1-1; v_call: TRBV6-1
cdr3_aa: CASSLRGPKFF; clone_size: many; j_call: TRBJ2-1; v_call: TRBV7-9
cdr3_aa: CASSPGLREPYEQYF; clone_size: many; j_call: TRBJ2-7; v_call: TRBV9
cdr3_aa: CASSLVRANSPLHF; clone_size: many; j_call: TRBJ1-6; v_call: TRBV3-1
cdr3_aa: CASSTLGRKGYTF; clone_size: .; j_call: TRBJ1-2; v_call: TRBV6-6
cdr3_aa: CASRVTGTTEAFF; clone_size: many; j_call: TRBJ1-1; v_call: TRBV12-3/TRBV12-4
cdr3_aa: CSARKGDPLETQYF; clone_size: many; j_call: TRBJ2-5; v_call: TRBV20-1
cdr3_aa: CSARALSGGPNTGELFF; clone_size: .; j_call: TRBJ2-2; v_call: TRBV20-1
cdr3_aa: CASSLEGLTRTEAFF; clone_size: few; j_call: TRBJ1-1; v_call: TRBV5-1
cdr3_aa: CASSPQGPGGGYTF; clone_size: .; j_call: TRBJ1-2; v_call: TRBV7-2
cdr3_aa: CSAAPTSGGSKNIQYF; clone_size: many; j_call: TRBJ2-4; v_call: TRBV29-1
cdr3_aa: CASSAIGQGYNEQFF; clone_size: few; j_call: TRBJ2-1; v_call: TRBV9
cdr3_aa: CASSQEVGQGGSGEQYF; clone_size: few; j_call: TRBJ2-7; v_call: TRBV4-1
cdr3_aa: CSARDGTGDQPQHF; clone_size: .; j_call: TRBJ1-5; v_call: TRBV20-1
cdr3_aa: CASREFEGTGSEAFF; clone_size: .; j_call: TRBJ1-1; v_call: TRBV4-1
cdr3_aa: CASSRDLAGGHVLYNEQFF; clone_size: .; j_call: TRBJ2-1; v_call: TRBV5-1
cdr3_aa: CASSQDGVSRETQYF; clone_size: .; j_call: TRBJ2-5; v_call: TRBV4-1
cdr3_aa: CASSQDANYGYTF; clone_size: few; j_call: TRBJ1-2; v_call: TRBV4-1
cdr3_aa: CASSFETGQETQYF; clone_size: many; j_call: TRBJ2-5; v_call: TRBV5-1
cdr3_aa: CASSLEQGAPDQYF; clone_size: few; j_call: TRBJ2-5; v_call: TRBV5-1
cdr3_aa: CASSLQATNEKLFF; clone_size: many; j_call: TRBJ1-4; v_call: TRBV7-9
cdr3_aa: CASSFSTGGSYNEQFF; clone_size: many; j_call: TRBJ2-1; v_call: TRBV6-5
cdr3_aa: CASRAGQVGTGANVLTF; clone_size: .; j_call: TRBJ2-6; v_call: TRBV2
cdr3_aa: CSASPGTGYNEQFF; clone_size: many; j_call: TRBJ2-1; v_call: TRBV20-1
cdr3_aa: CASSASGSPLHF; clone_size: .; j_call: TRBJ1-6; v_call: TRBV2
cdr3_aa: CASKGNGGARSGEKLFF; clone_size: few; j_call: TRBJ1-4; v_call: TRBV5-1
cdr3_aa: CASRRTGGGSTEAFF; clone_size: few; j_call: TRBJ1-1; v_call: TRBV19
cdr3_aa: CASSRRERGTYEQYF; clone_size: few; j_call: TRBJ2-7; v_call: TRBV5-6
cdr3_aa: CASSTAGPPHNEQFF; clone_size: few; j_call: TRBJ2-1; v_call: TRBV19
cdr3_aa: CASSQLRASGSLGDTQYF; clone_size: many; j_call: TRBJ2-3; v_call: TRBV6-1
cdr3_aa: CASSGRQGWTEAFF; clone_size: many; j_call: TRBJ1-1; v_call: TRBV5-1
cdr3_aa: CATSAQGLTNNEQFF; clone_size: .; j_call: TRBJ2-1; v_call: TRBV15
cdr3_aa: CASSEGGNQPQHF; clone_size: many; j_call: TRBJ1-5; v_call: TRBV2